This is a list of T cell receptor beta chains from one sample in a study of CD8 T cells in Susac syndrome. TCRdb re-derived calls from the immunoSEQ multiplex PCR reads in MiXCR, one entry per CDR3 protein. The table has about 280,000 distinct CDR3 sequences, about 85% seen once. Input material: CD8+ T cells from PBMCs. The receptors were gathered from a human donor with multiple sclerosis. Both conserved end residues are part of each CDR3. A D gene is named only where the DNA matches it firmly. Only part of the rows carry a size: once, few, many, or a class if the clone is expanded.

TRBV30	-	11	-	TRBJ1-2	CAWSDSYGYTF	TGTGCCTGGAGTGACAGCTATGGCTACACCTTC
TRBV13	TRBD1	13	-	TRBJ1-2	CASSEDRVRGYTF	TGTGCCAGCAGCGAGGACAGGGTCCGTGGCTACACCTTC
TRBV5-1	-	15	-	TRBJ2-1	CASSLGAPHDSEQFF	TGCGCCAGCAGCTTGGGGGCTCCGCATGATTCTGAGCAGTTCTTC
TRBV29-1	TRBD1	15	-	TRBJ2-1	CSVGPRDSPFNEQFF	TGCAGCGTTGGCCCCCGGGACAGCCCTTTTAATGAGCAGTTCTTC
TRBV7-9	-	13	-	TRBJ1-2	CASRLVSINGYTF	TGTGCCAGCAGATTGGTGAGTATCAACGGCTACACCTTC
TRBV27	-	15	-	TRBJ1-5	CASRGQSLSNQPQHF	TGTGCCAGCAGAGGACAGTCCTTGAGCAATCAGCCCCAGCATTTT
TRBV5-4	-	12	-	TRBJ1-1	CAHPSLNTEAFF	TGTGCCCACCCCAGTTTGAACACTGAAGCTTTCTTT
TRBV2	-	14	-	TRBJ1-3	CASSPTGEGNTIYF	TGTGCCAGCAGCCCGACAGGAGAGGGAAACACCATATATTTT
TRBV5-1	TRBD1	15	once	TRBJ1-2	CASSRPDRAGMSYTF	TGCGCCAGCAGCCGTCCGGACAGGGCAGGAATGAGCTACACCTTC
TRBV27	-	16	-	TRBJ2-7	CASSLSRGTRFYEQYF	TGTGCCAGCAGTTTATCTCGCGGGACCCGTTTCTACGAGCAGTACTTC
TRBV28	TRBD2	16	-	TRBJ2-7	CASSLRPGTSGTPKYF	TGTGCCAGCAGCCTACGGCCCGGGACTAGCGGGACGCCTAAGTACTTC
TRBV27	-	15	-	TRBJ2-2	CASSLYRENTGELFF	TGTGCCAGCAGTTTATATAGGGAGAACACCGGGGAGCTGTTTTTT
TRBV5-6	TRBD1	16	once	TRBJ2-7	CASSWGPGQAPYEQYF	TGTGCCAGCAGCTGGGGACCGGGACAGGCCCCCTACGAGCAGTACTTC
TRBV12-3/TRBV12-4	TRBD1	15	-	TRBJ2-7	CASSNMTGGHDEQYF	TGTGCCAGCAGTAACATGACAGGGGGCCACGACGAGCAGTACTTC
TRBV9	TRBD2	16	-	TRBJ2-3	CASSVVSSGKTDTQYF	TGTGCCAGCAGCGTAGTCTCTAGCGGGAAAACAGATACGCAGTATTTT
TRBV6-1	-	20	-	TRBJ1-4	CASSEYVGASDSLYFEKLFF	TGTGCCAGCAGTGAATACGTCGGGGCGAGCGACAGTTTATACTTTGAAAAACTGTTTTTT
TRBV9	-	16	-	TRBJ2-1	CASGQATGLLYNEQFF	TGTGCCAGCGGCCAAGCAACGGGACTCCTATACAATGAGCAGTTCTTC
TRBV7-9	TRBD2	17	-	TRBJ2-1	CASSFDQSGSSYNEQFF	TGTGCCAGCAGCTTCGACCAAAGCGGGAGCTCCTACAATGAGCAGTTCTTC
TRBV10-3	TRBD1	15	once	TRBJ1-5	CATWQGGEVNQPQHF	TGTGCCACCTGGCAGGGGGGCGAGGTCAATCAGCCCCAGCATTTT
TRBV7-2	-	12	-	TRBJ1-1	CASSRGVTEAFF	TGTGCCAGCAGCCGGGGAGTGACTGAAGCTTTCTTT
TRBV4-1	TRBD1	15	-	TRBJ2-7	CASSQAGTVSYEQYF	TGCGCCAGCAGCCAAGCTGGGACAGTGAGCTACGAGCAGTACTTC
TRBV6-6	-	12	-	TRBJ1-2	CASSPMDHGYTF	TGTGCCAGCAGTCCGATGGATCATGGCTACACCTTC
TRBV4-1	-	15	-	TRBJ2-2	CASAGTARATGELFF	TGCGCCAGCGCGGGAACCGCCAGGGCCACCGGGGAGCTGTTTTTT
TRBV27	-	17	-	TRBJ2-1	CASSLVPRTPSYNEQFF	TGTGCCAGCAGTTTAGTGCCGCGGACCCCATCCTACAATGAGCAGTTCTTC
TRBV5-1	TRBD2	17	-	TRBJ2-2	CASSLKPLAGGAGELFF	TGCGCCAGCAGCTTGAAGCCCCTAGCGGGAGGGGCCGGGGAGCTGTTTTTT